This T cell receptor beta chain was documented in a study of T cells after yellow fever vaccination (dated by TCRdb to about 2019). With regard to the full study: The SMART-Seq v4 Ultra Low Input RNA kit was used to prepare libraries from fractions with low cell numbers. To follow T-cell clones before and after primary and booster YFV17D yellow fever vaccination, bulk TCR alpha and beta repertoires were sequenced over time. Two healthy male donors made up the cohort, one aged 18 to 29 years and the other aged 30 to 40 years. Blood was drawn at multiple timepoints before and after primary and secondary immunization, with bulk PBMC replicates and cell subsets isolated.

Synthesis of TCR cDNA relied on 5'RACE template switching, a step that introduced a universal primer site along with unique molecular identifiers. Priming for cDNA synthesis came from both the TCR alpha and TCR beta constant segments. Libraries were amplified in two PCR steps, with sample barcodes and sequencing adapters added in the second step. Sequencing of libraries was performed on Illumina HiSeq 2500 (2x100 bp) or NovaSeq (2x150 bp). For the original study's pipeline: Demultiplexing of reads and collapsing into UMI consensus sequences were performed with MIGEC, and V(D)J alignment was carried out with MiXCR. Using edgeR on replicate PBMC samples, clonotypes were called vaccine-responding if FDR was below 0.01 and the log2 fold change was above 5 up to day 15. Each bulk clonotype received a CD4 or CD8 identity based on whether the sequenced CD4 or CD8 repertoire contained that clonotype at higher abundance. TCRdb reprocessed the public reads (quality trimming at Q25 with fastp, clone calling with MiXCR) and kept in-frame beta chains. Every distinct CDR3 protein forms one entry, paired with its most common genes and DNA. These V and J calls rely on TCRdb rather than the paper's analysis. In all, the sample holds approximately 140,000 distinct CDR3 sequences, and 7.7% of those were seen once. Clones ranked in the top ten supply approximately 0.78% of the sample.

The CDR3 measures 14 amino acids from cysteine to phenylalanine. The kept DNA is CDR3 alone, 42 bases in frame from the first base. Taken from the germline V gene (reference sequence), the CDR1 and CDR2 loops are DFQATT and SNEGSKA. A distance of 7 bases separates the germline ends of V and J, which lose 1 base and 0 bases respectively. This clonotype was counted at least ten times. No cognate antigen has been identified for it. No much larger clone is present one base from it, and per-base qualities are unavailable. Study-wide findings and limitations: A small share of clonotypes occurred in both CD4 and CD8 compartments, likely arising from convergent recombination. Computational filtering was required because FACS-sorted repertoires could contain abundant contaminating clonotypes from the bulk population. The study included only a couple of donors, which limits how far the findings can be generalized. Most clones expanded after primary vaccination (96% of CD4 and around 88% of CD8) were re-detected after the booster, suggesting that broad memory maintenance occurred. The secondary T-cell response was weaker than the primary response but faster, peaking on day 5 instead of day 15.

Per the publication, the treatment or condition label means: live attenuated yellow fever vaccine strain. A standard Ficoll-Paque protocol was used to isolate PBMCs from peripheral blood. CD4 and CD8 T-cell fractions were isolated with Dynabeads CD4 and CD8 positive selection kits. TriZol was used to extract RNA from bulk PBMCs, from CD4 and CD8 fractions, and from dextramer-positive and dextramer-negative fractions. The sequence joins TRBV20-1 to TRBJ2-4, with the identity of the D gene unclear. Here the sequenced sample was CD4+ T cells sorted from PBMCs, taken 5 days after the yellow fever booster vaccination. This receptor was obtained from a man aged 30 to 45 who received the YFV17D yellow fever vaccine. The CDR3 is CSARAMLAKNIQYF. In nucleotides, the sequence is TGCAGTGCTAGAGCTATGCTAGCCAAAAACATTCAGTACTTC.